Below, 26 T cell receptor beta chains from the same sample are listed, as sequenced in a study of blood T cells in healthy people across ages. The second PCR ran about 6 to 12 cycles with a sample-barcoded 5' primer and J-beta primers. In TCRdb, the 5' RACE reads were re-called with MiXCR into one record per CDR3 protein. This sample yields some 690,000 distinct CDR3 sequences, of which over 20% are seen a single time; around a fifth belongs to the top ten. The sequencing input was blood. Receptors were obtained from a man in his 70s in good health.

The J gene is TRBJ1-1, the V gene TRBV6-2 or TRBV6-3, with 7 nucleotides matching TRBD1. Germline values: CDR1 MNHEY, CDR2 SVGEGT. The ends lost 2 bases at V and 4 bases at J; junction bases unmatched: 1. CDR3 length: 13 amino acids. The DNA for the CDR3 is TGTGCCAGCAGTTACGACAGGGTCACTGAAGCTTTCTTT. This gives the protein CASSYDRVTEAFF.

This clonotype appeared a few times. At one of its ends the junction is not consistent with the germline gene, which may arise from a read error. The chain employs TRBV24-1 and TRBJ2-4; tentatively, D is TRBD2 (6 bases). This CDR3 is 13 amino acids long. CDR1 and CDR2 (germline): KGHDR, SFDVKD. The CDR3, as DNA: TGTACCACCAGTGACCCCCCGGGGGACATTCAGTACTTC. It yields the protein CTTSDPPGDIQYF.

This clonotype was counted many times. V is TRBV3-1 and J is TRBJ2-3; D is unclear. The germline CDR1 and CDR2 sequences are LGHDT and YNNKEL (reference sequence). Between the trimmed V and J ends, which lost 2 bases and 1 base, there was a span of 7 bases. The CDR3 sequence is 14 residues long. The CDR3 DNA sequence: TGTGCCAGCAGCCAAAGTGGCGGCACAGATACGCAGTATTTT. The encoded protein is CASSQSGGTDTQYF.

This clonotype was observed a handful of times. This chain uses TRBV5-1 with TRBJ2-1; 9 bases fit TRBD1. The CDR3 is 15 amino acids. With V trimmed by 4 bases and J by 10 bases, 12 bases remained unmatched. Germline V gene lookup returns CDR1 SGHRS and CDR2 YFSETQ. CDR3 sequence: CASSPSGTGPEEQFF. In nucleotides, the CDR3 is TGCGCCAGCAGCCCTTCGGGGACAGGGCCAGAGGAGCAGTTCTTC. The full variable domain, rest sourced from reference TRBV5-1 and TRBJ2-1, is KAGVTQTPRYLIKTRGQQVTLSCSPISGHRSVSWYQQTPGQGLQFLFEYFSETQRNKGNFPGRFSGRQFSNSRSEMNVSTLELGDSALYLCASSPSGTGPEEQFFGPGTRLTVL.

The genes are TRBV3-1 and TRBJ1-4; D is unclear. The CDR3 sequence is 12 residues long. Germline lookup yields CDR1 LGHDT and CDR2 YNNKEL (reference sequence). V shed 0 bases and J shed 13 bases, with 9 bases lying between them. DNA of the CDR3: TGTGCCAGCAGCCAAGAGGCGGGGAGACTGTTTTTT. Protein: CASSQEAGRLFF.

Turning to this clonotype: A read error is likely, as this CDR3 ends without the conserved phenylalanine or tryptophan. This chain connects TRBV5-1 to TRBJ2-4; 9 bases match TRBD2. CDR3 length: 17 residues. Germline lookup yields CDR1 SGHRS and CDR2 YFSETQ. V was pared by 4 bases and J by 3 bases, with 11 bases of the junction left unmatched. CDR3 sequence: CASSPLGREGSKNIQYS. The CDR3 nucleotides read TGCGCCAGCAGCCCCCTGGGGCGGGAGGGGAGCAAAAACATTCAGTACTCC.

J is TRBJ2-1 and V is TRBV3-1; D unclear. V lost 2 bases and J lost 9, with 17 bases in between. Germline values: CDR1 LGHDT, CDR2 YNNKEL (reference sequence). The CDR3 spans 15 residues. The CDR3 region is CASSQSRVPTSEQFF. The CDR3 nucleotides are TGTGCCAGCAGCCAAAGTAGGGTCCCTACCAGTGAGCAGTTCTTC.

This chain connects TRBV29-1 to TRBJ2-1; D unclear. The CDR3 has 12 residues. Trimming cost V 1 base and J 6 bases, with 7 bases left between them. The germline V gene has CDR1 SQVTM and CDR2 ANQGSEA. CDR3 nucleotides: TGCAGCGTTGAAGCAGGATTCAATGAGCAGTTCTTC. It encodes CSVEAGFNEQFF.

The V and J genes are TRBV20-1 and TRBJ1-4, with TRBD1 matching 7 bases. There are 15 residues in the CDR3. Germline V lookup: CDR1 DFQATT, CDR2 SNEGSKA (reference sequence). V lost 1 base to trimming and J lost 7 bases; unmatched junction nucleotides: 9. The CDR3 DNA sequence: TGCAGTGCTAGAGCCCTGGGGGACAGCCTTGAAAAACTGTTTTTT. It yields the protein CSARALGDSLEKLFF.

J is TRBJ2-7 and V is TRBV14, with D hard to call. V was trimmed by 2 bases and J by 6 bases, leaving 5 bases between them. The CDR3 extends over 11 amino acids. The germline V gene encodes CDR1 SGHDN and CDR2 FVKESK. The CDR3 DNA is TGTGCCAGCAGCCAAACGGTCGAGCAGTACTTC. Its translation is CASSQTVEQYF.

The chain employs TRBV20-1 and TRBJ1-1; TRBD1 might be the D (6 bases). Trimming removed 6 bases from V and 4 bases from J, with 21 bases in between. CDR1 DFQATT and CDR2 SNEGSKA come from the germline V gene (reference sequence). The CDR3 consists of 15 residues. CDR3 protein: CSARTGKGGGTEAFF. In DNA, the CDR3 is TGCAGTGCCCGGACGGGGAAGGGGGGGGGCACTGAAGCTTTCTTT.

About this clonotype: The missing conserved phenylalanine or tryptophan at the end of this CDR3 makes a read error likely. The CDR3 spells CSARAKDHTYNEQFL. CDR3 DNA sequence: TGCAGTGCTAGAGCTAAGGACCACACCTACAATGAGCAGTTCCTC. The chain uses TRBV20-1 and TRBJ2-5; no definite D call. The J call may be wrong; the DNA end is better matched by TRBJ2-1. The CDR3 extends over 15 amino acids. CDR1 and CDR2 from the germline V gene are DFQATT and SNEGSKA (reference sequence).

This clonotype was counted only a few times. The V and J genes are TRBV28 and TRBJ1-5, with D possibly TRBD1 on 5 matching bases. Germline lookup yields CDR1 MDHEN and CDR2 SYDVKM. The V gene lost 2 bases and the J gene lost 2 bases, with 10 bases spanning the gap. This CDR3 spans 15 amino acids. In DNA, the CDR3 is TGTGCCAGCAGTTTAGTTGGACAACGCAATCAGCCCCAGCATTTT. Its protein is CASSLVGQRNQPQHF. Full variable domain (missing parts from reference TRBV28 and TRBJ1-5): DVKVTQSSRYLVKRTGEKVFLECVQDMDHENMFWYRQDPGLGLRLIYFSYDVKMKEKGDIPEGYSVSREKKERFSLILESASTNQTSMYLCASSLVGQRNQPQHFGDGTRLSIL.

A few counts support this clonotype. The chain recombines TRBV6-6 with TRBJ2-7; D is unclear. This CDR3 has 15 amino acids. Germline V lookup: CDR1 MNHNY, CDR2 SVGAGI (reference sequence). V was clipped by 6 bases and J by 2 bases, with 17 bases between them. DNA of the CDR3: TGTGCCAGCAGCCCCCAGGCTGGGCAGGCCTACGAGCAGTACTTC. Translation gives CASSPQAGQAYEQYF.

This clonotype appeared many times. The chain carries TRBV29-1 and TRBJ2-1; 9 positions agree with TRBD1. Germline V gene sequence: CDR1 SQVTM, CDR2 ANQGSEA. There are 13 residues in the CDR3. Trimming took 7 bases from V and 8 from J; bases not matched to a gene: 9. In DNA, the CDR3 is TGCAGCGCCCCCGGGACAGGGCTAGATGAGCAGTTCTTC. Its protein is CSAPGTGLDEQFF.

The gene calls are TRBV4-2 and TRBJ2-7; possible D gene TRBD1, 6 bases. CDR3 length: 14 residues. Germline CDR1 is LGHNA and CDR2 is YNFKEQ. Trimming removed 0 bases at V and 7 bases at J, with 13 bases between. CDR3 nucleotides: TGTGCCAGCAGCCAAGACCCATCAGACAGGGAGCAGTACTTC. Its protein is CASSQDPSDREQYF.

The sample holds a few counts of this clonotype. V gene TRBV10-2 combines with J gene TRBJ2-4; TRBD2 agrees at 7 bases. V shed 4 bases, J shed 3 bases, and the junction held 6 bases outside the gene matches. This CDR3 has 15 amino acids. Germline assignment: CDR1 WSHSY and CDR2 SAAADI. As DNA, the CDR3 is TGCGCCAGCAGTGGGGGTGGGGGGGGCAAAAACATTCAGTACTTC. Protein sequence: CASSGGGGGKNIQYF.

The table lists this clonotype with a few counts. The V and J genes are TRBV7-2 and TRBJ2-7; a weak D match, TRBD1 (5 bases). CDR3 length: 14 amino acids. The germline CDR1 and CDR2 sequences are SGHTA and FQGNSA. Trimming took off 5 bases at V and 7 bases at J, with 18 bases between the two ends. CDR3 region: CASSPTVTNGEQYV. The DNA of the CDR3 is TGTGCCAGCAGCCCGACAGTAACGAATGGTGAGCAGTACGTC.

In its sample, this clonotype was seen many times. V usage is TRBV7-6 and J usage is TRBJ2-7; a possible D gene is TRBD2 (5 bases). Germline V gene sequence: CDR1 SGHVS, CDR2 FNYEAQ. The CDR3 has 13 amino acids. Trimming removed 1 base at V and 2 bases at J, with 6 bases between. The DNA for the CDR3 is TGTGCCAGCAGCTTAGAGCGGACCTACGAGCAGTACTTC. This translates into CASSLERTYEQYF.

The sample holds a few counts of this clonotype. The rearrangement links TRBV3-1 to TRBJ1-2; 9 bases line up with TRBD1. CDR1 is LGHDT and CDR2 is YNNKEL in the germline V gene (reference sequence). The CDR3 is 14 amino acids. After removal of 3 bases from V and 4 bases from J, the junction contained 3 bases not matched to a gene. In DNA, the CDR3 is TGTGCCAGCAGCCAGAGGGGACAGGGCTATGGCTACACCTTC. As protein: CASSQRGQGYGYTF.

This clonotype has just a few counts. This rearrangement joins TRBV6-6 to TRBJ2-1; 9 bases match TRBD2. Germline trimming cut 8 bases from V and 8 bases from J; bases unmatched to any gene: 10. Germline CDR1 and CDR2: MNHNY and SVGAGI (reference sequence). The CDR3 covers 14 residues. The CDR3: CASRRGGRFDEQFF. Here the CDR3 DNA reads TGTGCCAGCCGGCGGGGGGGCCGATTCGATGAGCAGTTCTTC.

Details on this clonotype: One end of the junction varies from germline; a read error may be responsible. This chain joins TRBV9 and TRBJ1-6; D remains ambiguous. This CDR3 contains 16 residues. Germline CDR1 is SGDLS and CDR2 is YYNGEE. The CDR3 nucleotides read TGTGCCAGCAGCGGTGAAGTGCGCTCCTATAATTTACCCCTCCACTTT. It translates to CASSGEVRSYNLPLHF.

This sequence joins TRBV3-1 and TRBJ2-1; TRBD2 agrees at 7 bases. The germline V gene encodes CDR1 LGHDT and CDR2 YNNKEL (reference sequence). The CDR3 has 15 amino acids. The junction had 9 bases not matched to a gene; V was cut back by 4 bases and J by 6 bases. Written as DNA, the CDR3 is TGTGCCAGCAGCCTCGGCGGGGGATTTTCCAATGAGCAGTTCTTC. It specifies CASSLGGGFSNEQFF.

The rearrangement joins TRBV20-1 to TRBJ2-1; no definite D call. V lost 6 bases and J lost 7, with 13 bases in between. CDR1 DFQATT and CDR2 SNEGSKA come from the germline V gene (reference sequence). This CDR3 region has 12 residues. CDR3 sequence (DNA): TGCAGTGCCCCTTCGGTGGTAAATGAGCAGTTCTTC. Translated, it gives CSAPSVVNEQFF.

This clonotype was seen a few times. The chain is built from TRBV12-3 or TRBV12-4 and TRBJ2-1; a weak D match, TRBD2 (6 bases). CDR3 length: 16 residues. V lost 6 bases and J 1 base, leaving 16 bases between the germline ends. The CDR3 bases are TGTGCCAGCAGCTTGGGGGAGGCGGGGTCCTACAATGAGCAGTTCTTC. Its translation: CASSLGEAGSYNEQFF.

This clonotype has a handful of counts. The rearrangement joins TRBV20-1 to TRBJ2-1; no firm D call. The J call is doubtful: the DNA matches TRBJ2-7 better. The CDR3 spans 12 residues. The germline V gene encodes CDR1 DFQATT and CDR2 SNEGSKA (reference sequence). The CDR3 nucleotides are TGCAGTGCTAGTTCTCTCACCTACGAGCAGTACTTC. Its protein is CSASSLTYEQYF.